These 26 T cell receptor beta chains were sequenced from one sample in a study of T cells in Graves' hyperthyroidism and ophthalmopathy. What was amplified from RNA transcripts were TCR beta CDR3 regions. The TCR CDR3 was amplified in a first-round RT-PCR using the HTBI primer set. TCRdb recomputed calls from the multiplex PCR reads with MiXCR, one row per CDR3 protein. The sample has approximately 720,000 distinct CDR3 sequences, roughly a sixth seen once. The sequencing sample was made of blood. These receptor sequences come from a woman aged 45-65 years with Graves' hyperthyroidism that later progressed to Graves' ophthalmopathy.

About this clonotype itself: A much more abundant neighbour one base away suggests this may be a read error. The rearrangement links TRBV3-1 to TRBJ1-1, with D maybe TRBD1 (6 bases). This CDR3 has 14 amino acids. Germline V lookup: CDR1 LGHDT, CDR2 YNNKEL (reference sequence). Deletions cut 7 bases from V and 3 bases from J, with 15 bases between. CDR3 amino acids: CASTGDALDTEAFF. CDR3 coding DNA: TGTGCCAGCACAGGGGACGCCTTGGACACTGAAGCTTTCTTT.

This clonotype was seen at least ten times. This chain connects TRBV7-2 to TRBJ2-1; the D is unclear. The CDR3 consists of 16 residues. Germline V lookup: CDR1 SGHTA, CDR2 FQGNSA. With 3 bases removed from V and 2 bases from J, the gap between germline ends came to 14 bases. CDR3 loop: CASSLDLNTAYNEQFF. CDR3 nucleotides: TGTGCCAGCAGCTTGGATCTAAATACGGCCTACAATGAGCAGTTCTTC.

This clonotype was observed many times. This chain links TRBV2 with TRBJ2-2, with D possibly TRBD1 on 5 matching bases. Germline V CDR1 and CDR2: SNHLY, FYNNEI. V was clipped by 6 bases and J by 6 bases, with 17 bases between them. There are 15 residues in the CDR3. In DNA form, the CDR3 reads TGTGCCAGCAGAGGCAGGGAAGGTGTCCCCGGGGAGCTGTTTTTT. Residues: CASRGREGVPGELFF.

This clonotype was recorded at least ten times. This rearrangement joins TRBV20-1 to TRBJ1-4; 8 bases are a match to TRBD1. V lost 6 bases, J lost 6 bases, and 12 bases stayed unmatched. The length of the CDR3 is 15 residues. CDR1 is DFQATT, CDR2 SNEGSKA, per germline (reference sequence). CDR3 sequence reads: CSATRGATGDEKLFF. Here the CDR3 DNA reads TGCAGTGCAACCAGAGGGGCGACAGGGGATGAAAAACTGTTTTTT.

The sample holds many counts of this clonotype. The V gene is TRBV7-6, the J gene TRBJ1-2; 10 bases match TRBD1. The junction had 2 bases not matched to a gene; V was cut back by 6 bases and J by 7 bases. This CDR3 comprises 12 residues. Looked up from germline, CDR1 is SGHVS and CDR2 is FNYEAQ. CDR3 protein: CASRTGGSGYTF. The CDR3 nucleotides read TGTGCCAGCAGGACAGGGGGCAGTGGCTACACCTTC.

This clonotype was seen many times. The chain joins TRBV2 to TRBJ1-2, with 7 bases matching TRBD1. The ends lost 10 bases at V and 4 bases at J; junction bases unmatched: 12. In germline, CDR1 is SNHLY, CDR2 FYNNEI. The CDR3 sequence is 14 residues long. The DNA for the CDR3 is TGTGCCACCAGACAGGGCACACCTAGCTATGGCTACACCTTC. It specifies CATRQGTPSYGYTF.

The V gene is TRBV18, the J gene TRBJ2-3, with TRBD1 identical over 11 bases. CDR3 length equals 16 residues. CDR1 and CDR2 from the germline V gene are KGHSH and LQKENI. Trimming took 5 bases from V and 9 from J; bases not matched to a gene: 13. CDR3 DNA sequence: TGTGCCAGCTCAGGCCCGTCCGGGACAGGGGGTAACACGCAGTATTTT. This codes for CASSGPSGTGGNTQYF.

This clonotype was observed many times. This chain links TRBV27 with TRBJ1-5; D is uncertain. Looked up from germline, CDR1 is MNHEY and CDR2 is SMNVEV (reference sequence). The length of the CDR3 is 14 residues. V lost 6 bases to trimming and J lost 5 bases, with 14 bases between them. CDR3 coding DNA: TGTGCCAGCAGCAATCGGGGTCGGGATCAGCCCCAGCATTTT. Encoded protein: CASSNRGRDQPQHF.

This clonotype appeared many times. The V call is TRBV30, the J call TRBJ1-1; 9 bases are shared with TRBD1. Trimming cost V 5 bases and J 9 bases; bases outside gene matches: 7. Germline CDR1 and CDR2: GTSNPN and SVGIG (reference sequence). The CDR3 length is 12 residues. The DNA for the CDR3 is TGTGCCTGGGCCGGGACAGGGAACCAAGCTTTCTTT. It encodes CAWAGTGNQAFF.

This clonotype was picked up a small number of times. This chain uses TRBV12-3 or TRBV12-4 with TRBJ2-7, with D uncertain. Trimming shortened V by 5 bases and J by 2 bases, and 7 bases separated the two germline ends. The CDR3 covers 12 residues. The CDR3 here is CASSASTYEQYF. The CDR3, as DNA: TGTGCCAGCAGTGCCTCTACCTACGAGCAGTACTTC.

This clonotype showed up many times. The chain links TRBV7-8 to TRBJ2-5; 7 nucleotides line up with TRBD2. Per the germline V gene, CDR1 is SGHVS and CDR2 is FQNEAQ. This CDR3 is 15 amino acids long. The ends lost 2 bases at V and 5 bases at J; junction bases unmatched: 8. The CDR3 region is CASSLFRGGVETQYF. CDR3 bases: TGTGCCAGCAGCTTATTTCGTGGGGGGGTCGAGACCCAGTACTTC. The full variable domain, in which reference TRBV7-8 and TRBJ2-5 provide the parts outside the CDR3, is GAGVSQSPRYKVAKRGQDVALRCDPISGHVSLFWYQQALGQGPEFLTYFQNEAQLDKSGLPSDRFFAERPEGSVSTLKIQRTQQEDSAVYLCASSLFRGGVETQYFGPGTRLLVL.

This clonotype occurred many times. The gene calls are TRBV27 and TRBJ1-2; TRBD1 matches 7 bases. Germline V gives CDR1 MNHEY, CDR2 SMNVEV (reference sequence). The CDR3 runs 12 residues. Trimming removed 8 bases from V and 7 bases from J; junction bases left unmatched: 7. CDR3 in amino acids: CASSRGGGGYTF. The CDR3 region has the DNA TGTGCCAGCTCCAGGGGGGGGGGTGGCTACACCTTC.

This clonotype was seen at least ten times. The rearrangement links TRBV7-6 to TRBJ2-1, with TRBD2 matching 14 bases. The CDR3 sequence is 16 residues long. The germline CDR1 and CDR2 sequences are SGHVS and FNYEAQ. The junction had 8 bases not matched to a gene; V was cut back by 5 bases and J by 8 bases. In DNA, the CDR3 is TGTGCCAGCAGCCAGCGGACTAGCGGGGGGTTTCATGAGCAGTTCTTC. The encoded protein is CASSQRTSGGFHEQFF. The full variable domain, its missing parts supplied by reference TRBV7-6 and TRBJ2-1, is GAGVSQSPRYKVTKRGQDVALRCDPISGHVSLYWYRQALGQGPEFLTYFNYEAQQDKSGLPNDRFSAERPEGSISTLTIQRTEQRDSAMYRCASSQRTSGGFHEQFFGPGTRLTVL.

Note on this clonotype: A much larger clone lies a single base off, so this may be a read error. This is likely a read error, given that the CDR3 carries no conserved phenylalanine or tryptophan at its end. The chain joins TRBV12-3 or TRBV12-4 to TRBJ1-2; a possible D gene is TRBD1 (5 bases). This CDR3 is built from 15 residues. Trimming took 5 bases from V and 4 from J, leaving 17 bases between them. The CDR3 sequence is CASSPHDSPSYGYTL. CDR3 DNA sequence: TGTGCCAGCAGTCCACATGACAGCCCGTCCTATGGCTACACCCTC.

This clonotype came up many times. CDR3 residues: CASSLRAGGVYEQYF. CDR3 DNA sequence: TGTGCCAGCAGCTTACGGGCGGGGGGGGTCTACGAGCAGTACTTC. The chain employs TRBV7-8 and TRBJ2-7; 9 bases fit TRBD2. CDR3 length: 15 amino acids. Per the germline V gene, CDR1 is SGHVS and CDR2 is FQNEAQ. Trimming cost V 2 bases and J 3 bases; bases outside gene matches: 5.

This clonotype was observed at least ten times. The chain employs TRBV6-1 and TRBJ1-4, with D possibly TRBD1 on 6 matching bases. V was pared by 1 base and J by 6 bases, with 18 bases between. The length of the CDR3 is 17 residues. Germline V lookup: CDR1 MNHNS, CDR2 SASEGT. CDR3 residues: CASSEGRGALWDEKLFF. CDR3 nucleotide sequence: TGTGCCAGCAGTGAAGGTCGGGGGGCGCTTTGGGATGAAAAACTGTTTTTT.

Many counts were recorded for this clonotype. The rearrangement joins TRBV24-1 to TRBJ1-1; D may be TRBD1 (5 bases). Between the trimmed V and J ends, which lost 2 bases and 7 bases, there was a span of 19 bases. The CDR3 sequence is 16 residues long. In germline, CDR1 is KGHDR, CDR2 SFDVKD. The CDR3 here is CATSDSGTERVSEAFF. The CDR3 bases are TGTGCCACCAGTGATTCCGGGACCGAGCGAGTAAGTGAAGCTTTCTTT.

This clonotype was counted at least ten times. V is TRBV5-1 and J is TRBJ2-7; a possible D gene is TRBD1 (6 bases). This CDR3 has 12 residues. Trimming removed 5 bases from V and 3 bases from J, with 9 bases in between. From germline, CDR1 is SGHRS and CDR2 YFSETQ. In DNA, the CDR3 is TGCGCCAGCAGGGACAGCTACTACGAGCAGTACTTC. Encoded protein: CASRDSYYEQYF. The whole variable domain, filled in from reference TRBV5-1 and TRBJ2-7, reads KAGVTQTPRYLIKTRGQQVTLSCSPISGHRSVSWYQQTPGQGLQFLFEYFSETQRNKGNFPGRFSGRQFSNSRSEMNVSTLELGDSALYLCASRDSYYEQYFGPGTRLTVT.

In this sample, this clonotype turned up a few times. The V and J genes are TRBV19 and TRBJ1-5, with D possibly TRBD1 on 6 matching bases. This CDR3 comprises 13 residues. Germline CDR1 LNHDA, CDR2 SQIVND (reference sequence). Trimming took off 5 bases at V and 7 bases at J, with 12 bases between the two ends. The CDR3 bases are TGTGCCAGTAGTGTGGGACACCGACAGCCCCAGCATTTT. Translation: CASSVGHRQPQHF.

CDR3 DNA: TGTGCCAGCGAACGCGGGACATTGGCCGGGCTGATGAACACTGAAGCTTTCTTT. Protein product: CASERGTLAGLMNTEAFF. This chain joins TRBV13 and TRBJ1-1, with D maybe TRBD1 (6 bases). Germline V gene lookup returns CDR1 PRHDT and CDR2 FYEKMQ (reference sequence). V was shortened by 8 bases and J by 0 bases, with 25 bases between the two germline ends. The CDR3 runs to 18 residues. Supplemented by reference TRBV13 and TRBJ1-1, the full variable domain reads AAGVIQSPRHLIKEKRETATLKCYPIPRHDTVYWYQQGPGQDPQFLISFYEKMQSDKGSIPDRFSAQQFSDYHSELNMSSLELGDSALYFCASERGTLAGLMNTEAFFGQGTRLTVV.

This clonotype was picked up many times. The chain joins TRBV2 to TRBJ2-7, with 11 bases lining up with TRBD1. CDR3 length: 14 residues. V gave up 6 bases and J gave up 3 bases; unmatched junction bases: 4. Germline V gives CDR1 SNHLY, CDR2 FYNNEI. CDR3 residues: CASRTGTGGYEQYF. The CDR3, as DNA: TGTGCCAGCAGGACCGGGACAGGGGGCTACGAGCAGTACTTC. Full variable domain (remainder filled in from reference TRBV2 and TRBJ2-7): EPEVTQTPSHQVTQMGQEVILRCVPISNHLYFYWYRQILGQKVEFLVSFYNNEISEKSEIFDDQFSVERPDGSNFTLKIRSTKLEDSAMYFCASRTGTGGYEQYFGPGTRLTVT.

This clonotype appeared a few times. The V and J genes are TRBV19 and TRBJ2-1; 9 nucleotides match TRBD2. Germline loops: CDR1 LNHDA, CDR2 SQIVND (reference sequence). The V gene end was trimmed by 3 bases and the J gene end by 9 bases; junction bases not matched to a gene: 6. The CDR3 runs 14 residues. In nucleotides, the CDR3 is TGTGCCAGTAGTATCGGACTAGCGAGGACTGAGCAGTTCTTC. Translated: CASSIGLARTEQFF.

This rearrangement joins TRBV27 to TRBJ1-1; D gene uncertain. Trimming shortened V by 3 bases and J by 5 bases, and 22 bases separated the two germline ends. The germline V gene encodes CDR1 MNHEY and CDR2 SMNVEV (reference sequence). CDR3 length equals 17 residues. The CDR3 sequence is CASSFVRGGNGVTEAFF. The CDR3 nucleotides are TGTGCCAGCAGTTTTGTTAGAGGCGGGAACGGGGTGACTGAAGCTTTCTTT.

This clonotype came up a few times. The chain is built from TRBV7-6 and TRBJ1-1; D might be TRBD1 (5 bases). V shed 2 bases and J shed 4 bases, with 11 bases lying between them. This CDR3 contains 14 residues. CDR1 SGHVS and CDR2 FNYEAQ come from the germline V gene. The CDR3 region has the DNA TGTGCCAGCAGCTTATTGGGGAGGGGCACTGAAGCTTTCTTT. Translated, it gives CASSLLGRGTEAFF.

This clonotype appeared many times. The rearrangement links TRBV11-1 to TRBJ2-2; D is possibly TRBD1 or TRBD2 (6 bases each). V lost 2 bases and J 6 bases, leaving 10 bases between the germline ends. Germline lookup yields CDR1 SGHAT and CDR2 FQDESV (reference sequence). The CDR3 has 14 residues. For the CDR3, the DNA is TGTGCCAGCAGCTTACGGGGGCGGGCCGGGGAGCTGTTTTTT. Translated, it gives CASSLRGRAGELFF.

This clonotype was picked up many times. J is TRBJ1-2 and V is TRBV20-1, with 7 bases lining up with TRBD1. Trimming cost V 5 bases and J 5 bases; bases outside gene matches: 8. Germline V gene lookup returns CDR1 DFQATT and CDR2 SNEGSKA (reference sequence). This CDR3 spans 13 amino acids. CDR3 protein: CSAAGTAEYGYTF. The CDR3 bases are TGCAGTGCTGCCGGGACAGCGGAGTATGGCTACACCTTC.